The 21 T cell receptor beta chains reported below all come from one sample, sequenced in a study of lymphopenia after photon versus proton radiotherapy. Repertoires were generated with immunoSEQ multiplex PCR, while TCRdb's copy carries only in-frame clones and drops some. This sample carries more than 30,000 clones, roughly 87% of them seen once, and the ten largest clones take about 6.3%. This sample comprised peripheral blood, obtained from a patient treated with proton-based radiotherapy. The receptor set was obtained from a woman aged 70-85 years with pancreatic cancer. Some clones in this sample may be carry-over from other donors' samples.

V and J are TRBV11-2 and TRBJ1-1; D gene ambiguous. Trimming left V 1 base short and J 1 base short, with 13 bases between. The CDR3 has 16 amino acids. The germline gives CDR1 SGHAT, CDR2 FQNNGV. The CDR3 spells CASSLAGRPPNTEAFF. The DNA for the CDR3 is TGTGCCAGCAGCTTAGCGGGCAGACCCCCGAACACTGAAGCTTTCTTT.

The chain couples TRBV15 to TRBJ2-5; TRBD1 aligns across 7 bases. This CDR3 contains 17 residues. After removal of 1 base from V and 5 bases from J, the junction contained 13 bases not matched to a gene. CDR1 and CDR2 (germline): LNHNV, YYDKDF (reference sequence). As DNA, the CDR3 is TGTGCCACCAGCAGAGTTCGGGGACAGCCAAAAGACGAGACCCAGTACTTC. Translated, it gives CATSRVRGQPKDETQYF. Complete variable domain (other parts from reference TRBV15 and TRBJ2-5): DAMVIQNPRYQVTQFGKPVTLSCSQTLNHNVMYWYQQKSSQAPKLLFHYYDKDFNNEADTPDNFQSRRPNTSFCFLDIRSPGLGDTAMYLCATSRVRGQPKDETQYFGPGTRLLVL.

This sequence joins TRBV5-6 and TRBJ2-3, with a tentative D call TRBD2 (6 bases). The germline V gene has CDR1 SGHDT and CDR2 YYEEEE. Trimming removed 0 bases from V and 6 bases from J, with 8 bases in between. The CDR3 is made up of 13 amino acids. CDR3: CASSLAGGDTQYF. The CDR3 DNA sequence: TGTGCCAGCAGCTTGGCCGGGGGTGATACGCAGTATTTT.

The chain carries TRBV18 and TRBJ2-1; 13 bases are a match to TRBD2. CDR3 length equals 16 residues. CDR1 and CDR2 from the germline V gene are KGHSH and LQKENI. J lost 5 bases, V lost 3 bases, and 4 bases had no gene match. Written as DNA, the CDR3 is TGTGCCAGCTCACCTGGGACTAGCGGGAATAACAATGAGCAGTTCTTC. This encodes CASSPGTSGNNNEQFF. The whole variable domain, filled in from reference TRBV18 and TRBJ2-1, reads NAGVMQNPRHLVRRRGQEARLRCSPMKGHSHVYWYRQLPEEGLKFMVYLQKENIIDESGMPKERFSAEFPKEGPSILRIQQVVRGDSAAYFCASSPGTSGNNNEQFFGPGTRLTVL.

The chain joins TRBV6-6 to TRBJ2-7; 7 bases fit TRBD1. Trimming took 0 bases from V and 2 from J; bases not matched to a gene: 4. This CDR3 is 15 amino acids long. Germline V gene sequence: CDR1 MNHNY, CDR2 SVGAGI (reference sequence). CDR3 sequence (DNA): TGTGCCAGCAGTTACTCTAGGGGGCGCGCCTACGAGCAGTACTTC. This gives the protein CASSYSRGRAYEQYF.

V and J are TRBV6-6 and TRBJ2-1; D possibly corresponds to TRBD2 (5 bases). V was shortened by 5 bases and J by 11 bases, with 16 bases between the two germline ends. This CDR3 has 13 residues. CDR1 and CDR2 (germline): MNHNY, SVGAGI (reference sequence). Here the CDR3 DNA reads TGTGCCAGCAGTCGTACCGGGGTCCGGCAGCAGTTCTTC. Amino acids: CASSRTGVRQQFF.

V usage is TRBV4-1 and J usage is TRBJ2-2; no clear D. Germline V gives CDR1 MGHRA, CDR2 YSYEKL. The CDR3 totals 15 residues. Trimming removed 1 base from V and 0 bases from J, with 6 bases in between. The CDR3 reads CASSQVLSNTGELFF. The CDR3, as DNA: TGCGCCAGCAGCCAAGTTTTATCGAACACCGGGGAGCTGTTTTTT.

The chain combines TRBV10-2 with TRBJ1-1, with no clear D. Trimming took 0 bases from V and 2 from J, leaving 16 bases between them. Germline V gene data show CDR1 as WSHSY and CDR2 as SAAADI. The CDR3 is 17 amino acids. The CDR3 is CASSESVLLGLNTEAFF. Written as DNA, the CDR3 is TGCGCCAGCAGTGAGTCCGTCCTATTGGGTCTAAACACTGAAGCTTTCTTT.

A single count supports this clone. The CDR3 sequence: CASSLGTASNQPQHF. CDR3 DNA: TGTGCCAGCAGCCTTGGGACAGCTAGCAATCAGCCCCAGCATTTT. This rearrangement joins TRBV7-9 to TRBJ1-5, with 7 nucleotides matching TRBD1. After removal of 5 bases from V and 0 bases from J, the junction contained 4 bases not matched to a gene. The CDR3 has 15 amino acids. Looked up from germline, CDR1 is SEHNR and CDR2 is FQNEAQ (reference sequence).

The gene calls are TRBV5-5 and TRBJ1-2; the D is unclear. The CDR3 length is 12 residues. Germline lookup yields CDR1 SGHKS and CDR2 YYEKEE (reference sequence). Trimming took off 1 base at V and 8 bases at J, with 9 bases between the two ends. The CDR3 spells CASSLPVLGYTF. CDR3 bases: TGTGCCAGCAGCTTGCCGGTTTTGGGCTACACCTTC.

The chain recombines TRBV25-1 with TRBJ2-3; 11 nucleotides align to TRBD2. CDR1 MGHDK and CDR2 SYGVNS come from the germline V gene. V lost 7 bases and J lost 0; bases outside the gene matches: 6. There are 16 residues in the CDR3. The CDR3 DNA reads as TGTGCCAGCACCCCGGGACTAGCGGAAAGCACAGATACGCAGTATTTT. This gives the protein CASTPGLAESTDTQYF.

This chain uses TRBV4-1 with TRBJ1-3; tentative D call: TRBD1 (5 bases). The V end lost 5 bases, the J end lost 0 bases, and 11 bases lay between the germline ends. Per germline, CDR1 MGHRA and CDR2 YSYEKL. This CDR3 has 15 residues. DNA of the CDR3: TGCGCCAGCAGCGATGGGGACTACTCTGGAAACACCATATATTTT. Translating it yields CASSDGDYSGNTIYF.

The chain is built from TRBV29-1 and TRBJ1-4, with TRBD1 matching over 9 bases. The CDR3 contains 13 residues. Germline CDR1 and CDR2: SQVTM and ANQGSEA. J gave up 7 bases and V 5 bases, and 5 bases lay outside the gene matches. Here the CDR3 DNA reads TGCAGCGTTCTGACAGGGGGGGGTGAAAAACTGTTTTTT. The encoded protein is CSVLTGGGEKLFF.

CDR3: CAISGADGNEQFF. The CDR3, as DNA: TGTGCCATCAGTGGAGCGGATGGCAATGAGCAGTTCTTC. The chain combines TRBV10-3 with TRBJ2-1, with a tentative D call TRBD2 (5 bases). Germline V lookup: CDR1 ENHRY, CDR2 SYGVKD. The CDR3 has 13 amino acids. V was trimmed by 4 bases and J by 6 bases, leaving 10 bases between them.

As for this clone: One junction end does not reproduce the germline sequence, and a read error may be involved. The chain is built from TRBV5-1 and TRBJ1-2, with a weak D call TRBD1 (6 bases). Looked up from germline, CDR1 is SGHRS and CDR2 is YFSETQ. The CDR3 totals 14 residues. The CDR3 reads CASSLATGNYGYTF. The CDR3 nucleotides are TGCGCCAGCAGTTTGGCTACAGGGAACTATGGCTACACCTTC.

The chain has TRBV19 and TRBJ2-1, with TRBD2 matching over 10 bases. The germline V gene has CDR1 LNHDA and CDR2 SQIVND (reference sequence). This CDR3 has 15 residues. J lost 7 bases, V lost 8 bases, and 11 bases had no gene match. CDR3 nucleotides: TGTGCCAGTCAAAGCGGGAGGGCGGGGTCAAATGAGCAGTTCTTC. Amino acids: CASQSGRAGSNEQFF.

CDR3 bases: TGTGCCAGCAGCTTGGGTACTAGATGGGCAGACAATGAGCAGTTCTTC. Protein: CASSLGTRWADNEQFF. The chain uses TRBV5-4 and TRBJ2-1; weak D call: TRBD2 (5 bases). CDR3 length equals 16 residues. V dropped 0 bases and J dropped 5 bases, with 15 bases sitting between them. CDR1 SGHNT and CDR2 YYREEE come from the germline V gene (reference sequence).

The chain joins TRBV18 to TRBJ2-7, with D maybe TRBD2 (6 bases). Germline CDR1 reads KGHSH; CDR2 reads LQKENI. The ends were cut back, 4 bases at V and 3 bases at J, with 16 bases in the middle. The CDR3 loop spans 15 amino acids. CDR3 DNA: TGTGCCAGCTCACACCCTCTAACGGGAGTCTACGAGCAGTACTTC. Its protein is CASSHPLTGVYEQYF. Full variable domain (outside the CDR3, taken from reference TRBV18 and TRBJ2-7): NAGVMQNPRHLVRRRGQEARLRCSPMKGHSHVYWYRQLPEEGLKFMVYLQKENIIDESGMPKERFSAEFPKEGPSILRIQQVVRGDSAAYFCASSHPLTGVYEQYFGPGTRLTVT.

The chain combines TRBV29-1 with TRBJ1-1; D call uncertain. The V end was cut by 6 bases, the J end by 8 bases, with 19 bases between. This CDR3 comprises 13 residues. Germline CDR1 is SQVTM and CDR2 is ANQGSEA. CDR3 in amino acids: CSVASQSGREAFF. The CDR3, as DNA: TGCAGCGTCGCTAGTCAGTCGGGGAGGGAAGCTTTCTTT. Looking up the rest from reference TRBV29-1 and TRBJ1-1 gives the full variable domain: SAVISQKPSRDICQRGTSLTIQCQVDSQVTMMFWYRQQPGQSLTLIATANQGSEATYESGFVIDKFPISRPNLTFSTLTVSNMSPEDSSIYLCSVASQSGREAFFGQGTRLTVV.

The chain has TRBV7-2 and TRBJ2-1, with D tentatively TRBD2 (5 bases). The CDR3 has 14 residues. V lost 1 base, J lost 8 bases, and 12 bases lay in between. The germline gives CDR1 SGHTA, CDR2 FQGNSA. The CDR3 DNA sequence: TGTGCCAGCAGCTTAGTAGCGTCTGGGGATGAGCAGTTCTTC. It translates to CASSLVASGDEQFF.

The V gene is TRBV19, the J gene TRBJ1-5; TRBD1 agrees at 7 bases. The ends lost 9 bases at V and 4 bases at J; junction bases unmatched: 6. CDR1 is LNHDA and CDR2 is SQIVND in the germline V gene (reference sequence). This CDR3 is built from 13 residues. The DNA for the CDR3 is TGTGCCAGCAGGGGGTTAAGGAATCAGCCCCAGCATTTT. This encodes CASRGLRNQPQHF. The full variable domain, completed using reference TRBV19 and TRBJ1-5, is DGGITQSPKYLFRKEGQNVTLSCEQNLNHDAMYWYRQDPGQGLRLIYYSQIVNDFQKGDIAEGYSVSREKKESFPLTVTSAQKNPTAFYLCASRGLRNQPQHFGDGTRLSIL.